The 5 T cell receptor beta chains below come from one sample, sequenced in a study of T-cell reconstitution after alpha-beta-depleted transplantation in children. Unique molecular identifiers were built into the TCRbeta library. One entry per CDR3 protein results from TCRdb running MiXCR on the PCR reads. Altogether about 610,000 distinct CDR3 sequences are present, 25% to 30% being singletons, with the ten largest covering about 35%. The sequences come from PBMCs, collected before TCRalphabeta/CD19-depleted stem cell transplant. These receptor sequences come from a boy under two years old with Wiskott-Aldrich syndrome, due to receive a stem cell transplant.

This clonotype was seen a few times. The V call is TRBV27, the J call TRBJ2-1, with 11 bases lining up with TRBD2. J was trimmed by 10 bases and V by 2 bases; bases with no gene match: 10. Germline lookup yields CDR1 MNHEY and CDR2 SMNVEV (reference sequence). The CDR3 extends over 16 amino acids. In nucleotides, the CDR3 is TGTGCCAGCAGTTTACCTCAACTAGCGGGAGAACCCGAGCAGTTCTTC. Its translation: CASSLPQLAGEPEQFF.

The genes are TRBV6-5 and TRBJ2-7; TRBD1 agrees at 7 bases. V trimming: 4 bases; J trimming: 0 bases; junction bases outside the gene matches: 3. The CDR3 contains 14 residues. Germline loops: CDR1 MNHEY, CDR2 SVGAGI. Written as DNA, the CDR3 is TGTGCCAGCAGTTCCAGGGGGACCTCCTACGAGCAGTACTTC. Amino acids: CASSSRGTSYEQYF.

V is TRBV5-1 and J is TRBJ2-1; TRBD2 matches at 15 bases. The CDR3 contains 17 residues. V lost 4 bases and J lost 6; bases outside the gene matches: 8. CDR1 and CDR2 (germline): SGHRS, YFSETQ. CDR3 nucleotide sequence: TGCGCCAGCAGCCCCGGACTAGCGGGAGGGCCAGGCAATGAGCAGTTCTTC. This translates into CASSPGLAGGPGNEQFF.

This chain uses TRBV5-1 with TRBJ1-5, with 8 bases aligning to TRBD1. Germline lookup yields CDR1 SGHRS and CDR2 YFSETQ. This CDR3 region has 18 residues. Trimming took 2 bases from V and 3 from J; bases not matched to a gene: 13. CDR3 in amino acids: CASSLRTGTRSANQPQHF. The CDR3 bases are TGCGCCAGCAGCTTAAGGACAGGGACGCGGTCAGCCAATCAGCCCCAGCATTTT.

Regarding this clonotype: One junction end does not reproduce the germline sequence, and a read error may be involved. The rearrangement links TRBV6-2 or TRBV6-3 to TRBJ2-1; 12 bases fit TRBD2. The V gene's germline CDR1 is MNHEY and CDR2 SVGEGT. The CDR3 length is 16 residues. In DNA, the CDR3 is TGTGCCAGCAGTTACGGGCAGACTAGCGGGAGAGCTGAGCATTTCTTC. Protein sequence: CASSYGQTSGRAEHFF.